One and the same sample provided the 18 T cell receptor beta chains below, sequenced in a study of T cell responses to AZD1222 COVID-19 vaccine. Measured with immunoSEQ multiplex PCR; TCRdb has only the in-frame clones, and not every one. Among roughly 50,000 clones listed, roughly 80% were seen once. Sequenced material: peripheral blood, taken on day 0 of AZD1222 vaccination. The receptors were sampled from an adult in good health.

The V gene is TRBV19, the J gene TRBJ1-5; 10 bases match TRBD1. The CDR3 extends over 16 amino acids. J gave up 6 bases and V 5 bases, and 10 bases lay outside the gene matches. Germline CDR1 is LNHDA and CDR2 is SQIVND (reference sequence). The CDR3 loop is CASSAQGQGMTQPQHF. CDR3 sequence (DNA): TGTGCCAGTAGTGCCCAGGGACAGGGGATGACTCAGCCCCAGCATTTT.

The chain employs TRBV7-2 and TRBJ2-7, with D possibly matching TRBD2 (6 bases). Looked up from germline, CDR1 is SGHTA and CDR2 is FQGNSA. This CDR3 is 15 amino acids long. V lost 0 bases and J 2 bases, leaving 11 bases between the germline ends. The CDR3 DNA is TGTGCCAGCAGCTTAGCGGGACTGTCGCCCTACGAGCAGTACTTC. This codes for CASSLAGLSPYEQYF.

The chain links TRBV7-6 to TRBJ1-4; D may be TRBD1 (6 bases). Germline CDR1 SGHVS, CDR2 FNYEAQ. This CDR3 has 15 amino acids. V was clipped by 5 bases and J by 8 bases, with 18 bases between them. CDR3 sequence: CASSLTARGVEKLFF. The CDR3 coding sequence is TGTGCCAGCAGCCTCACCGCCAGGGGAGTGGAAAAACTGTTTTTT.

The chain recombines TRBV11-2 with TRBJ1-2, with a possible D match to TRBD1 (6 bases). The CDR3 consists of 15 residues. Per the germline V gene, CDR1 is SGHAT and CDR2 is FQNNGV. V gave up 1 base and J gave up 4 bases, with 13 bases separating them. The CDR3 protein is CASSLGLDSRYGYTF. The DNA of the CDR3 is TGTGCCAGCAGCTTAGGGCTGGACAGCCGCTATGGCTACACCTTC.

This clone was detected only once. V gene TRBV11-2 combines with J gene TRBJ1-2; D might be TRBD1 (5 bases). CDR3 length: 14 residues. Trimming took off 4 bases at V and 12 bases at J, with 21 bases between the two ends. Germline CDR1 reads SGHAT; CDR2 reads FQNNGV. CDR3 region: CASSSVVWQGNNTF. The CDR3 DNA follows: TGTGCCAGCAGCTCCGTGGTTTGGCAGGGAAACAACACCTTC.

The genes are TRBV19 and TRBJ2-1; TRBD2 agrees at 9 bases. The CDR3 runs 16 residues. Germline trimming cut 5 bases from V and 8 bases from J; bases unmatched to any gene: 13. Germline CDR1 reads LNHDA; CDR2 reads SQIVND (reference sequence). The DNA for the CDR3 is TGTGCCAGTAGTCAGGGACTAGCCGGGTTAAGGGATGAGCAGTTCTTC. This gives the protein CASSQGLAGLRDEQFF.

CDR3 sequence (DNA): TGTGCCTGGAGCCCCTGGGGACAGGGGGTAGACACTGAAGCTTTCTTT. Its protein is CAWSPWGQGVDTEAFF. The chain is built from TRBV30 and TRBJ1-1, with TRBD1 matching over 11 bases. The CDR3 has 16 amino acids. Germline trimming cut 3 bases from V and 3 bases from J; bases unmatched to any gene: 9. The V gene's germline CDR1 is GTSNPN and CDR2 SVGIG (reference sequence).

The J gene is TRBJ2-7, the V gene TRBV7-8; 11 nucleotides align to TRBD2. The CDR3 contains 14 residues. The J segment lost 4 bases and the V segment lost 7 bases, leaving 6 bases of the junction unmatched. The V gene's germline CDR1 is SGHVS and CDR2 FQNEAQ. CDR3 bases: TGTGCCAGCAAAACTAGCGGGGGTCCTTACGAGCAGTACTTC. Translation: CASKTSGGPYEQYF.

This clone appeared a few times. V and J are TRBV3-1 (or the pseudogene TRBV3-2) and TRBJ2-1, with D perhaps matching TRBD2 (5 bases). The CDR3 spans 17 residues. Germline CDR1 is LGHDT and CDR2 is YNNKEL (reference sequence). V dropped 0 bases and J dropped 0 bases, with 12 bases sitting between them. CDR3 bases: TGTGCCAGCAGCCAAGATTCGGGCGGAGGCTCCTACAATGAGCAGTTCTTC. The encoded protein is CASSQDSGGGSYNEQFF.

The chain links TRBV5-5 to TRBJ1-2; D call uncertain. Germline CDR1 SGHKS, CDR2 YYEKEE (reference sequence). There are 13 residues in the CDR3. Trimming pared 3 bases from V and 7 bases from J, leaving 13 bases between. This CDR3 is CASSSHLGGGYTF. CDR3 coding DNA: TGTGCCAGCAGCTCACACCTTGGAGGTGGCTACACCTTC.

The rearrangement uses TRBV28 and TRBJ1-1, with D maybe TRBD1 (5 bases). Germline V gene data show CDR1 as MDHEN and CDR2 as SYDVKM. The length of the CDR3 is 14 residues. V lost 1 base to trimming and J lost 5 bases, with 11 bases between them. As DNA, the CDR3 is TGTGCCAGCAGTTTATCTGGGGCTGAGACTGAAGCTTTCTTT. Translated, it gives CASSLSGAETEAFF.

The chain has TRBV3-1 (or the pseudogene TRBV3-2) and TRBJ2-5, with 7 nucleotides matching TRBD1. Germline trimming cut 4 bases from V and 2 bases from J; bases unmatched to any gene: 1. The CDR3 runs 13 residues. Germline loops: CDR1 LGHDT, CDR2 YNNKEL (reference sequence). The CDR3 coding sequence is TGTGCCAGCAGCCGGGGACAGCAAGAGACCCAGTACTTC. This codes for CASSRGQQETQYF.

V is TRBV6-5 and J is TRBJ1-2, with D unclear. Germline V CDR1 and CDR2: MNHEY, SVGAGI. The CDR3 extends over 14 amino acids. The V end was cut by 2 bases, the J end by 7 bases, with 14 bases between. The CDR3 DNA reads TGTGCCAGCAGTTACGTCGGCCCCGCTAGTGGCTACACCTTC. This encodes CASSYVGPASGYTF.

CDR3 bases: TGTGCCAGCACTTTAGGACAGGGGAACTATGGCTACACCTTC. This gives the protein CASTLGQGNYGYTF. The rearrangement joins TRBV5-5 to TRBJ1-2, with 9 bases aligning to TRBD1. Germline-derived CDR1 and CDR2 are SGHKS and YYEKEE (reference sequence). This CDR3 spans 14 amino acids. V dropped 6 bases and J dropped 2; count of bases not matched to a gene: 5.

In this sample, this clone turned up a few times. This chain links TRBV18 with TRBJ1-4; 10 bases match TRBD1. CDR1 is KGHSH and CDR2 is LQKENI in the germline V gene. V was clipped by 5 bases and J by 0 bases; unmatched bases: 12. The CDR3 spans 19 residues. As DNA, the CDR3 is TGTGCCAGCTCAGAATACCCGGGACAGGGGATTGCAACTAATGAAAAACTGTTTTTT. Residues: CASSEYPGQGIATNEKLFF.

The chain recombines TRBV19 with TRBJ1-5; 9 positions agree with TRBD1. CDR1 is LNHDA, CDR2 SQIVND, per germline (reference sequence). This CDR3 comprises 18 residues. Unmatched junction bases numbered 10, after V lost 4 bases and J lost 0 bases. The CDR3 loop reads CASSSTGGLRSSNQPQHF. In DNA form, the CDR3 reads TGTGCCAGTAGTAGTACAGGGGGCCTTAGGAGTAGCAATCAGCCCCAGCATTTT.

The chain employs TRBV3-1 (or the pseudogene TRBV3-2) and TRBJ2-2; D gene ambiguous. Germline V CDR1 and CDR2: LGHDT, YNNKEL (reference sequence). The CDR3 consists of 14 residues. V was shortened by 6 bases and J by 7 bases, with 15 bases between the two germline ends. DNA for the CDR3: TGTGCCAGCAGTCCTTTCCTTACGGGCGGGGAGCTGTTTTTT. Protein product: CASSPFLTGGELFF.

V usage is TRBV5-1 and J usage is TRBJ1-1; D not certain. Per germline, CDR1 SGHRS and CDR2 YFSETQ. V was pared by 4 bases and J by 3 bases, with 13 bases between. CDR3 length equals 14 residues. The CDR3 region is CASSRALEDTEAFF. CDR3 nucleotides: TGCGCCAGCAGCCGGGCCCTCGAGGACACTGAAGCTTTCTTT.